These 14 T cell receptor beta chains were sequenced from one sample in a study of cytomegalovirus exposure and HLA in healthy donors. The study ran its PCR with 60 Vbeta and 13 Jbeta primers. Data came from immunoSEQ multiplex PCR; TCRdb stores just in-frame clones and leaves some out. In the table there are around 150,000 clones, about three quarters of which are singletons. Input material: PBMCs. These receptors were taken from a woman in her 30s in good health and CMV-seronegative.

This rearrangement joins TRBV7-9 to TRBJ1-2; 7 nucleotides agree with TRBD1. Unmatched junction bases numbered 5, after V lost 0 bases and J lost 1 base. Germline-derived CDR1 and CDR2 are SEHNR and FQNEAQ (reference sequence). The CDR3 has 16 residues. DNA of the CDR3: TGTGCCAGCAGCTTAGCTAGGGGGCGGAGTAACTATGGCTACACCTTC. Translated: CASSLARGRSNYGYTF.

The gene calls are TRBV7-2 and TRBJ1-5; TRBD1 matches at 7 bases. V lost 2 bases to trimming and J lost 1 base; unmatched junction nucleotides: 2. Germline values: CDR1 SGHTA, CDR2 FQGNSA. CDR3 length equals 15 residues. In nucleotides, the CDR3 is TGTGCCAGCAGCTTAAACAGGGGCAGCAATCAGCCCCAGCATTTT. Translation gives CASSLNRGSNQPQHF.

The chain carries TRBV5-6 and TRBJ2-4; 7 bases match TRBD1. The CDR3 spans 15 residues. Per the germline V gene, CDR1 is SGHDT and CDR2 is YYEEEE. With V trimmed by 3 bases and J by 3 bases, 6 bases remained unmatched. The DNA for the CDR3 is TGTGCCAGCAGCTCTTTTAGGGACAGCAAAAACATTCAGTACTTC. It is translated as CASSSFRDSKNIQYF.

This clone was detected once. The rearrangement joins TRBV4-1 to TRBJ2-7; TRBD2 matches at 8 bases. The CDR3 is made up of 19 amino acids. Germline V gene data show CDR1 as MGHRA and CDR2 as YSYEKL. The ends lost 3 bases at V and 0 bases at J; junction bases unmatched: 16. This chain's CDR3 is CASSHYTGTLRGGSYEQYF. CDR3 nucleotide sequence: TGCGCCAGCAGCCACTATACAGGGACCCTCCGGGGGGGCTCCTACGAGCAGTACTTC.

The chain links TRBV2 to TRBJ1-5; perhaps TRBD1 as D (6 bases). CDR1 and CDR2 from the germline V gene are SNHLY and FYNNEI. V was trimmed by 6 bases and J by 1 base, leaving 19 bases between them. The CDR3 extends over 17 amino acids. CDR3 sequence reads: CASSGYRARESNQPQHF. DNA of the CDR3: TGTGCCAGCAGCGGGTACAGGGCTCGAGAGAGCAATCAGCCCCAGCATTTT.

This rearrangement joins TRBV11-3 to TRBJ1-6; the match to TRBD1 covers 7 bases. The J segment lost 0 bases and the V segment lost 4 bases, leaving 15 bases of the junction unmatched. The V gene's germline CDR1 is SGHNT and CDR2 YENEEA. This CDR3 contains 20 residues. The DNA for the CDR3 is TGTGCCAGCAGCTCAACACTCCCGGGACAGTTTCTCTCCTATAATTCACCCCTCCACTTT. Translated: CASSSTLPGQFLSYNSPLHF.

This chain joins TRBV5-5 and TRBJ1-2; TRBD1 matches 8 bases. V lost 4 bases and J lost 7; bases outside the gene matches: 9. The CDR3 loop spans 14 amino acids. Germline-derived CDR1 and CDR2 are SGHKS and YYEKEE (reference sequence). The CDR3 protein is CASSPRTGNFGYTF. The CDR3, as DNA: TGTGCCAGCAGCCCCCGGACAGGGAATTTTGGCTACACCTTC.

The gene calls are TRBV5-1 and TRBJ1-2; the match to TRBD1 covers 7 bases. The CDR3 consists of 15 residues. The germline V gene has CDR1 SGHRS and CDR2 YFSETQ. The V gene end was trimmed by 0 bases and the J gene end by 4 bases; junction bases not matched to a gene: 6. The CDR3 DNA follows: TGCGCCAGCAGCTTGGCGACAGGGACGGCCTATGGCTACACCTTC. Amino acid sequence: CASSLATGTAYGYTF.

CDR3 amino acids: CASSHPGTGTDTEAFF. The CDR3 DNA reads as TGTGCCAGCAGCCACCCCGGGACAGGGACCGACACTGAAGCTTTCTTT. This chain connects TRBV4-2 to TRBJ1-1, with 9 bases that match TRBD1. Germline-derived CDR1 and CDR2 are LGHNA and YNFKEQ. J gave up 3 bases and V 3 bases, and 8 bases lay outside the gene matches. This CDR3 has 16 amino acids.

Only one count was recorded for this clone. This chain uses TRBV10-2 with TRBJ1-1; 9 bases are shared with TRBD1. Germline assignment: CDR1 WSHSY and CDR2 SAAADI. The CDR3 contains 13 residues. With V trimmed by 7 bases and J by 4 bases, 4 bases remained unmatched. CDR3 sequence reads: CASIRDRVTEAFF. In DNA, the CDR3 is TGCGCCAGCATCAGGGACAGGGTCACTGAAGCTTTCTTT.

A single count supports this clone. The chain joins TRBV9 to TRBJ2-7; D possibly corresponds to TRBD2 (5 bases). Germline V gives CDR1 SGDLS, CDR2 YYNGEE. This CDR3 is built from 14 residues. Trimming cost V 4 bases and J 2 bases, with 13 bases left between them. The CDR3, as DNA: TGTGCCAGCAGCCCCGGGAAAGAAGCCTACGAGCAGTACTTC. Translation gives CASSPGKEAYEQYF. Full variable domain (missing parts from reference TRBV9 and TRBJ2-7): DSGVTQTPKHLITATGQRVTLRCSPRSGDLSVYWYQQSLDQGLQFLIQYYNGEERAKGNILERFSAQQFPDLHSELNLSSLELGDSALYFCASSPGKEAYEQYFGPGTRLTVT.

The gene calls are TRBV7-2 and TRBJ1-3, with TRBD1 as a possible D gene (6 bases). Trimming stripped 5 bases from V and 4 bases from J, with 12 bases between. CDR3 size: 14 residues. Germline values: CDR1 SGHTA, CDR2 FQGNSA. CDR3 residues: CASSAYRAGNTIYF. CDR3 coding DNA: TGTGCCAGCAGCGCTTACAGGGCCGGAAACACCATATATTTT. Complete variable domain (other parts from reference TRBV7-2 and TRBJ1-3): GAGVSQSPSNKVTEKGKDVELRCDPISGHTALYWYRQSLGQGLEFLIYFQGNSAPDKSGLPSDRFSAERTGGSVSTLTIQRTQQEDSAVYLCASSAYRAGNTIYFGEGSWLTVV.

The J gene is TRBJ2-7, the V gene TRBV5-1, with D possibly TRBD1 on 7 matching bases. Germline V lookup: CDR1 SGHRS, CDR2 YFSETQ. The CDR3 totals 15 residues. Between the trimmed V and J ends, which lost 0 bases and 3 bases, there was a span of 13 bases. The CDR3 DNA sequence: TGCGCCAGCAGCTTGGTGGAGGGGGCTTACTACGAGCAGTACTTC. It encodes CASSLVEGAYYEQYF.

V gene TRBV13 combines with J gene TRBJ1-2; TRBD1 aligns across 10 bases. This CDR3 region has 15 residues. J gave up 4 bases and V 7 bases, and 9 bases lay outside the gene matches. Looked up from germline, CDR1 is PRHDT and CDR2 is FYEKMQ (reference sequence). CDR3 coding DNA: TGTGCCAGCATCCCTGGGACAGGGGAACCCTATGGCTACACCTTC. Translated, it gives CASIPGTGEPYGYTF.